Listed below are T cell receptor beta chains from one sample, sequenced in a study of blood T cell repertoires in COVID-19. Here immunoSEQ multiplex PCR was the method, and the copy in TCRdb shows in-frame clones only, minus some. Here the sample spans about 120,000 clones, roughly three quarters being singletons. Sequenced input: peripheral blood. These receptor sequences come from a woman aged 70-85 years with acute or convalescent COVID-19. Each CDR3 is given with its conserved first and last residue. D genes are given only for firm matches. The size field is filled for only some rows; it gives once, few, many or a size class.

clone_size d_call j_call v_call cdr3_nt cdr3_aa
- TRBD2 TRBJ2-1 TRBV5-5 TGTGCCAGCAGCGAGGGACTAGCGGGAGGCCTTCTCTCCTACAATGAGCAGTTCTTC CASSEGLAGGLLSYNEQFF
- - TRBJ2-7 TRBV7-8 TGTGCCAGCAGCCCGGCCGCGGCTGCACTAGCCGAGCAGTACTTC CASSPAAAALAEQYF
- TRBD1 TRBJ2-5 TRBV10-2 TGCGCCAGCAGTGATACAGGGGGTATTAAAGAGACCCAGTACTTC CASSDTGGIKETQYF
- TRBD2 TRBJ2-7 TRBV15 TGTGCCACCAGCAGAGGGACTAGCGGGCTGTACGAGCAGTACTTC CATSRGTSGLYEQYF
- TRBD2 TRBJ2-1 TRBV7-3 TGTGCCAGCAGCTTAGCGGGACTAGGGGTTAAGGACAATGAGCAGTTCTTC CASSLAGLGVKDNEQFF
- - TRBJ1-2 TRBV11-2 TGTGCCAGCAGATTGATGGGACAAAACTATGGCTACACCTTC CASRLMGQNYGYTF
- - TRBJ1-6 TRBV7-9 TGTGCCAGCAGCGGGACGCTAGACAGGCTTAATTCACCCCTCCACTTT CASSGTLDRLNSPLHF
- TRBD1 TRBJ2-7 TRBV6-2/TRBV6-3 TGTGCCAGCAGTTCCCCAGGGGGTCTCTACGAGCAGTACTTC CASSSPGGLYEQYF
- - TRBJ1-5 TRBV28 TGTGCCAGCAGTTTTGCCCCCAGACAGCCCCAGCATTTT CASSFAPRQPQHF
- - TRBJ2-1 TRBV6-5 TGTGCCAGCAGTTACGAGGGTTCCTACAATGAGCAGTTCTTC CASSYEGSYNEQFF
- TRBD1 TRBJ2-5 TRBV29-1 TGCAGCGTTTCGAAGGGACAGGGGAGGGAGACCCAGTACTTC CSVSKGQGRETQYF
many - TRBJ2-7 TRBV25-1 TGTGCCAGTACCCCAGGGGCATACTCCTACGAGCAGTACTTC CASTPGAYSYEQYF
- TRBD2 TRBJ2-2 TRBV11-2 TGTGCCAGCAGCTTCCTAGCGGGATTCTCAGCCGGGGAGCTGTTTTTT CASSFLAGFSAGELFF
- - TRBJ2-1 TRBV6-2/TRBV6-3 TGTGCCAGCAGTTACTTGTTGGTGGGGCTCTACAATGAGCAGTTCTTC CASSYLLVGLYNEQFF
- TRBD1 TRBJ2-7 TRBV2 TGTGCCAGCACTGGGACAGGATTCTACGAGCAGTACTTC CASTGTGFYEQYF
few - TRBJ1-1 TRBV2 TGTGCCAGCAGCGGTAGGAACACTGAAGCTTTCTTT CASSGRNTEAFF
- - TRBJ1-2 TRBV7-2 TGTGCCGAACCAGAAGGAGGGTTAGGCTACACCTTC CAEPEGGLGYTF
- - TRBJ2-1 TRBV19 TGTGCCAGTAGCCCTACCGCCACGGCTAGATTGCAGTTCTTC CASSPTATARLQFF
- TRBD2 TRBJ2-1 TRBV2 TGTGCCAGCAGTGATCGGCTAGCGGGGGACAATGAGCAGTTCTTC CASSDRLAGDNEQFF
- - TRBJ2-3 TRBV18 TGTGCCAGCTCACCGGTAACAACCAGCACAGATACGCAGTATTTT CASSPVTTSTDTQYF
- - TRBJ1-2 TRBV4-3 TGCGCCAGCAGCCAAGATTTAAGGACATCCTATGGCTACACCTTC CASSQDLRTSYGYTF
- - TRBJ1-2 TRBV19 TGTGCCAGTAGTCCTACAGGTGTCTATGGCTACACCTTC CASSPTGVYGYTF
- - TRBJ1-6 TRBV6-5 TGTGCCAGCTGGACGGGGAACTCCAATAATTCACCCCTCCACTTT CASWTGNSNNSPLHF